This T cell receptor (beta chain) was profiled in a study of CD8+ T cells in alopecia areata (dated by TCRdb to the late 2010s). Study-level background: Treated patients were enrolled in an open-label pilot trial of oral tofacitinib, 5 to 10 mg twice daily, for moderate-to-severe alopecia areata. Patients stayed on tofacitinib for 6 to 18 months and then had 6 months of follow-up off drug so that delayed response and recurrence could be assessed. For the treated patients, the SALT score, which quantifies what percentage of scalp surface area is affected, served as the measure of disease severity. The study used high-throughput TCRbeta sequencing to examine T cell clonal expansion in alopecia areata, in both the C3H/HeJ mouse model and human patients. On the human side, TCRbeta sequencing was run on scalp tissue and on sorted CD4+ and CD8+ peripheral blood T cells from healthy controls and from alopecia areata patients with either patchy or totalis/universalis disease. Tofacitinib-treated patients had biopsies at baseline and at 4 and 24 weeks of treatment, with a later scalp biopsy in several patients. Scalp clonality was compared across normal scalp (n=4), patchy alopecia areata scalp (n=8), and alopecia totalis/universalis scalp (n=8). RNA was extracted with the PAXgene miRNA kit for fixed scalp, the miRNeasy kit for PBMCs, and the RNeasy kit for mouse skin. immunoSEQ multiplex PCR using 35 Vbeta forward primers and 13 Jbeta reverse primers was used to amplify TCRbeta CDR3 regions.

Trimming leaves V shorter by 7 bases and J shorter by 7 bases, with the junction holding 12 bases beyond the gene matches. CDR1 and CDR2 were assigned from the germline V gene as SNHLY and FYNNEI. The CDR3 holds 15 amino acids from the cysteine to the phenylalanine. Only the CDR3 part of the read is kept: 45 bases, read in frame from the first base. The library came from the immunoSEQ multiplex PCR assay. To provide template for TCR sequencing, every sample had RNA extracted and reverse transcribed into cDNA. SuperScript III was used to make first-strand cDNA, primed with a 2:1 mix of oligo-dT and random hexamers. A synthetic immune receptor repertoire was used to gauge amplification bias, and whatever bias remained was removed computationally. The study's processing was this. Raw reads were preprocessed to remove errors, and CDR3 was defined by IMGT conventions from the conserved cysteine to phenylalanine. Clonality was computed by normalizing Shannon entropy by log2 of the number of productive unique TCRs and subtracting the result from 1. CD4 or CD8 identity of scalp clones was inferred by cross-referencing scalp TCRbeta sequences with sorted blood CD4 and CD8 repertoires. The table was pulled from immuneACCESS by TCRdb, which kept in-frame rearrangements only. Such tables lose some clones; where checked, under half of the loss comes from unresolved V genes, and the rest has no known cause. V, J and clone size are those of that table, while D and trimming were read from the DNA. The sample table lists fewer than 250,000 clones, 45% to 65% of them with a count of one. Together, the top ten hold around 0.7% of the sample.

The sample's time point label, decoded: more than three weeks on oral tofacitinib. According to the study, the label for this sample's treatment or condition signals: oral pan-JAK inhibitor, 5-10 mg twice daily. Lesional scalp punch biopsies and peripheral blood were collected from alopecia areata patients. PBMCs were separated by density centrifugation and stained for CD3, CD4 and CD8, after which CD4+ and CD8+ T cells were sorted on a FACSAria. Worth noting for this clone: Its specific antigen is unknown. The input lacks base qualities; no much larger clone sits a single base away.

The investigation overall reported the following: Higher clonality and more expanded CD8+ clones were observed in lesional scalp than in normal scalp, particularly in alopecia totalis/universalis, a finding suggestive of antigenic drive. With tofacitinib, both scalp clonality and the number of expanded CD8+ clones among the top 100 scalp clones went down significantly. Shared TCR sequences between patients were less evident than in mice, which may be partly attributable to HLA diversity in the patient population. Resident alphabeta T cells in normal human skin are also sequenced, complicating scalp TCR repertoire analysis, unlike mouse skin dominated by gammadelta T cells. During tofacitinib treatment, many expanded lesional clones stuck around in both scalp and blood, and this persistence may partly explain why relapse happens after treatment is stopped. Because the treated cohort was small and had just a single nonresponder, larger studies are needed to establish links between baseline CD8+ expansion and response.

The chain employs TRBV2 and TRBJ2-1, and TRBD2 matches 8 of the central bases. Sequencing used CD4+ T cells sorted from blood, obtained at week 4, from a patient treated with tofacitinib. The receptor's source is a human donor with alopecia areata. The CDR3 region reads CASNLREGLGNEQFF. The DNA sequence is TGTGCCAGCAATCTTCGGGAGGGCCTCGGTAATGAGCAGTTCTTC.